These T cell receptor beta chains were read from a single sample in a study of T-cell reconstitution after alpha-beta-depleted transplantation in children. TCRdb independently ran MiXCR on the PCR reads; one entry per CDR3 protein. Among 250,000 to 350,000 distinct CDR3 sequences, more than 20% were seen once, and the ten largest hold roughly 9.7%. The sample in question was PBMCs, mostly from graft donor cells, obtained 180 days after TCRalphabeta/CD19-depleted stem cell transplant. Source of these receptors: a male patient younger than 18 who had a stem cell transplant for acute lymphoblastic leukemia, so the T cells may come from the graft donor. CDR3s include the opening cysteine and the closing phenylalanine or tryptophan. A clone size is listed for some rows: how often the clone was seen (once, few, many), or a class if it is expanded.

TRBV29-1	NA	TRBJ2-7	CSGVTGGGYEQYF
TRBV6-1	NA	TRBJ2-1	CASSKTSGRYYNEQFF
TRBV20-1	few	TRBJ2-1	CSALGLAGGSYNEQFF
TRBV7-8	few	TRBJ2-3	CASSLSTSGRSTDTQYF
TRBV5-1	NA	TRBJ2-1	CASSMDGSYNEQFF
TRBV2	NA	TRBJ2-3	CASSEGPSGSTDTQYF
TRBV27	few	TRBJ2-2	CASSLSFGSYTGELFF
TRBV5-1	few	TRBJ2-7	CASSSTNLAGAVEQYF
TRBV5-5	NA	TRBJ2-3	CASSSVRTGGADTQYF
TRBV7-3	few	TRBJ2-3	CASSHGLAGNTDTQYF